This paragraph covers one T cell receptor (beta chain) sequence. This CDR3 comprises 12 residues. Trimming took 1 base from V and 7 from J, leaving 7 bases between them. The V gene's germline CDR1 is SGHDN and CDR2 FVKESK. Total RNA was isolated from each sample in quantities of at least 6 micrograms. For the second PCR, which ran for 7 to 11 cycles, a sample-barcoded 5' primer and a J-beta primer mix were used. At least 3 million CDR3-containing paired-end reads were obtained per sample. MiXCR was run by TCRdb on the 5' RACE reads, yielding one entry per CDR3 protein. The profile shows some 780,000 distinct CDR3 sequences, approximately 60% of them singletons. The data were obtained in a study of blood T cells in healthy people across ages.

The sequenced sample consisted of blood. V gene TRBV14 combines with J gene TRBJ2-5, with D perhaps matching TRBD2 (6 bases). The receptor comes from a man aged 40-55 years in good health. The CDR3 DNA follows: TGTGCCAGCAGCCAAGTCGGGGGGACCCAGTACTTC. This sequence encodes CASSQVGGTQYF.